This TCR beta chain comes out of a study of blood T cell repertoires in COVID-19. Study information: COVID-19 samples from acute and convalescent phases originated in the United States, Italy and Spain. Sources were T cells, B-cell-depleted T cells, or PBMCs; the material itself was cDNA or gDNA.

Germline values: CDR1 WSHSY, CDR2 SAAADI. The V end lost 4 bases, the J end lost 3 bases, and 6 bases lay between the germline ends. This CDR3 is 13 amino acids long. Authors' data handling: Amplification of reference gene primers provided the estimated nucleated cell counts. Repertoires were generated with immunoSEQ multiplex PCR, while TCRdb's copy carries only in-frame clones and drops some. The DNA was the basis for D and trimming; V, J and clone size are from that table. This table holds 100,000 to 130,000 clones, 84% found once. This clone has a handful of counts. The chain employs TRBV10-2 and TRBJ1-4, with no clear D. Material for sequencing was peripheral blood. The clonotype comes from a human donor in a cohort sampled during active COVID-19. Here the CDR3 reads CASSGQANEKLFF. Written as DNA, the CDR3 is TGCGCCAGCAGTGGTCAGGCTAATGAAAAACTGTTTTTT.